These 17 T cell receptor beta chains came from one sample sequenced in a study of Graves' ophthalmopathy and Graves' hyperthyroidism. The authors amplified TCR beta CDR3 regions, and they did so from RNA transcripts for repertoire sequencing. The first round was an RT-PCR with HTBI primers, and the second round was a multiplex PCR. MiXCR, applied by TCRdb to the multiplex PCR reads, yields one record per CDR3 protein. The data hold around 1.1 million distinct CDR3 sequences, with about 36% observed a single time. The sample comprised peripheral blood or thyroid tissue (not recorded which). These receptors came from an adult man with Graves' hyperthyroidism.

This clonotype was seen a handful of times. The chain recombines TRBV12-3 or TRBV12-4 with TRBJ2-2, with a possible D match to TRBD2 (5 bases). Between the trimmed V and J ends, which lost 6 bases and 3 bases, there was a span of 17 bases. This CDR3 spans 16 amino acids. Here the CDR3 reads CASSVGSRGYTGELFF. Here the CDR3 DNA reads TGTGCCAGCAGCGTAGGGAGTCGCGGATACACCGGGGAGCTGTTTTTT.

A note on this clonotype: It may be a read error: a sequence one base away is much more abundant. The final CDR3 position lacks the conserved phenylalanine or tryptophan, pointing to a likely read error. The chain carries TRBV5-4 and TRBJ1-2; D is unresolved. CDR1 and CDR2 (germline): SGHNT, YYREEE (reference sequence). V was trimmed by 7 bases and J by 4 bases, leaving 14 bases between them. The CDR3 is 13 amino acids. The DNA of the CDR3 is TGTGCCAGCGAGCCCTCCCCCCTCTATGGCTACACCTCC. This codes for CASEPSPLYGYTS.

This clonotype came up a few times. In DNA, the CDR3 is TGTGCCAGCAGCTTCTCGCGGGTTTACGAGCAGTACTTC. It encodes CASSFSRVYEQYF. The V call is TRBV7-2, the J call TRBJ2-7; a possible D gene is TRBD2 (5 bases). This CDR3 has 13 amino acids. In germline, CDR1 is SGHTA, CDR2 FQGNSA. V was cut by 3 bases and J by 4 bases, with 10 bases left in between.

This clonotype was counted many times. This rearrangement joins TRBV7-9 to TRBJ2-5, with TRBD1 matching 8 bases. Germline V gives CDR1 SEHNR, CDR2 FQNEAQ (reference sequence). Trimming at V came to 5 bases and at J to 4 bases, leaving 9 bases not matched to a gene. The CDR3 is made up of 15 amino acids. CDR3 bases: TGTGCCAGCAGCCCCCCGACAGGGGAAGGAGAGACCCAGTACTTC. Its protein is CASSPPTGEGETQYF.

J is TRBJ1-6 and V is TRBV7-2; D remains ambiguous. V was pared by 2 bases and J by 10 bases, with 15 bases between. This CDR3 has 15 amino acids. CDR1 and CDR2 from the germline V gene are SGHTA and FQGNSA. CDR3 region: CASSLFFGVESPLHF. CDR3 nucleotide sequence: TGTGCCAGCAGCTTATTTTTCGGGGTTGAGTCACCCCTCCACTTT.

This clonotype showed up many times. One end of the junction is discordant with germline, which a read error may explain. The chain couples TRBV5-8 to TRBJ2-5; the match to TRBD1 covers 9 bases. Germline values: CDR1 SGHTS, CDR2 YDEGEE. The CDR3 loop spans 13 amino acids. In DNA form, the CDR3 reads TGTGCCAGCAGCGGGACAGGGCTAGAGGCCCAGTACTTC. Protein sequence: CASSGTGLEAQYF.

On this clonotype: A read error may explain this, as a much larger clone is one base away. J is TRBJ2-5 and V is TRBV5-1, with D maybe TRBD2 (5 bases). This CDR3 is 13 amino acids long. Germline V gene sequence: CDR1 SGHRS, CDR2 YFSETQ. CDR3 loop: CASSLGSLTGSNF. The CDR3 nucleotides are TGCGCCAGCAGCTTGGGCAGTCTTACGGGGTCGAACTTC.

This clonotype was seen many times. The chain couples TRBV2 to TRBJ1-1; the D gene is possibly TRBD1 (6 bases). Germline values: CDR1 SNHLY, CDR2 FYNNEI. The ends were cut back, 7 bases at V and 0 bases at J, with 15 bases in the middle. The length of the CDR3 is 15 residues. As DNA, the CDR3 is TGTGCCAGCAATATACAGGGAAACATGAACACTGAAGCTTTCTTT. It is translated as CASNIQGNMNTEAFF.

The sample holds many counts of this clonotype. J is TRBJ2-5 and V is TRBV5-1; D is tentatively TRBD1 or TRBD2 (5 bases each). Trimming cost V 4 bases and J 2 bases, with 15 bases left between them. CDR1 is SGHRS, CDR2 YFSETQ, per germline. The CDR3 contains 15 residues. In DNA form, the CDR3 reads TGCGCCAGCAGCCCGCCGGGACGGAGTCAAGAGACCCAGTACTTC. Protein product: CASSPPGRSQETQYF. Using reference TRBV5-1 and TRBJ2-5 for the parts outside the CDR3, the full variable domain is KAGVTQTPRYLIKTRGQQVTLSCSPISGHRSVSWYQQTPGQGLQFLFEYFSETQRNKGNFPGRFSGRQFSNSRSEMNVSTLELGDSALYLCASSPPGRSQETQYFGPGTRLLVL.

A note on this clonotype: The CDR3 does not close with the conserved phenylalanine or tryptophan, likely indicating a read error. It is unclear where the CDR3 begins or ends on the DNA, so no DNA is shown, and the CDR3 is as TCRdb lists it. The chain has TRBV20-1 and TRBJ1-1; TRBD1 is the table's D call and was not checked against the DNA. Germline CDR1 is DFQATT and CDR2 is SNEGSKA (reference sequence). The CDR3 spans 16 amino acids, including both terminal residues. The CDR3 reads CSAREVGGARVPTWSI.

This sequence joins TRBV2 and TRBJ1-6; possibly TRBD1 for D (6 bases). This CDR3 contains 14 residues. V dropped 6 bases and J dropped 8 bases, with 14 bases sitting between them. Germline loops: CDR1 SNHLY, CDR2 FYNNEI. CDR3 loop: CASRTQGRYSPLHF. CDR3 sequence (DNA): TGTGCCAGCAGGACTCAGGGGAGGTATTCACCCCTCCACTTT.

The table lists this clonotype with many counts. V gene TRBV12-3 or TRBV12-4 combines with J gene TRBJ2-3; 7 bases agree with TRBD1. V was clipped by 4 bases and J by 3 bases; unmatched bases: 1. The length of the CDR3 is 13 residues. CDR3 amino acids: CASSWGQTDTQYF. The CDR3 DNA reads TGTGCCAGCAGTTGGGGACAGACAGATACGCAGTATTTT.

The V and J genes are TRBV10-3 and TRBJ2-5; a possible D gene is TRBD2 (6 bases). The CDR3 length is 13 residues. V lost 9 bases and J lost 3, with 14 bases in between. In germline, CDR1 is ENHRY, CDR2 SYGVKD. This CDR3 reads CAIWGGAEETQYF. CDR3 coding DNA: TGTGCCATTTGGGGCGGGGCCGAAGAGACCCAGTACTTC.

This clonotype was counted many times. This chain uses TRBV9 with TRBJ2-5; possibly TRBD1 for D (6 bases). This CDR3 contains 13 residues. Between the trimmed V and J ends, which lost 0 bases and 7 bases, there was a span of 10 bases. From germline, CDR1 is SGDLS and CDR2 YYNGEE. The CDR3 sequence is CASSVAGRGTQYF. The CDR3 DNA is TGTGCCAGCAGCGTAGCAGGCAGGGGGACCCAGTACTTC.

Ten or more counts support this clonotype. The chain has TRBV15 and TRBJ1-3; D gene ambiguous. This CDR3 is 14 amino acids long. Per germline, CDR1 LNHNV and CDR2 YYDKDF (reference sequence). Trimming pared 4 bases from V and 4 bases from J, leaving 11 bases between. This CDR3 is CATSIPLGGNTIYF. The CDR3 DNA follows: TGTGCCACCAGCATCCCCCTCGGGGGAAACACCATATATTTT.

This clonotype occurred many times. This chain links TRBV12-3 or TRBV12-4 with TRBJ1-2, with D tentatively TRBD1 (6 bases). Trimming took off 6 bases at V and 1 base at J, with 15 bases between the two ends. CDR3 length: 15 amino acids. The CDR3 is CASSAPGHLNYGYTF. The CDR3 coding sequence is TGTGCCAGCAGCGCGCCGGGACACCTTAACTATGGCTACACCTTC.

This clonotype was detected ten times or more. The rearrangement joins TRBV19 to TRBJ1-2; D gene unclear. This CDR3 spans 15 amino acids. The germline gives CDR1 LNHDA, CDR2 SQIVND (reference sequence). Trimming stripped 9 bases from V and 3 bases from J, with 20 bases between. The CDR3 loop reads CASIRTSGGYYGYTF. The CDR3 DNA sequence: TGTGCCAGCATTCGGACGTCAGGAGGGTACTATGGCTACACCTTC.